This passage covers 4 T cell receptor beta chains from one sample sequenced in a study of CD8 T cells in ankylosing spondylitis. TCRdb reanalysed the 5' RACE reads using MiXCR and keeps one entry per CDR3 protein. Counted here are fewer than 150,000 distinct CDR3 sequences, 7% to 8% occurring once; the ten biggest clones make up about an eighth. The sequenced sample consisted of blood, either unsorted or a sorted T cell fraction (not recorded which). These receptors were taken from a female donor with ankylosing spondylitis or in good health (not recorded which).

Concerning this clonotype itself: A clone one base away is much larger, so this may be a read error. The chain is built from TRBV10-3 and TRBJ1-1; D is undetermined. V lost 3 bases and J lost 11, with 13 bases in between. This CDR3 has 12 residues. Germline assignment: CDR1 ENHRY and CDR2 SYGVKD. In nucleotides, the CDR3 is TGTGCCATCAGTGATTTCAAGGGTGACGCTTTCTTT. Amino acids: CAISDFKGDAFF.

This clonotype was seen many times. The CDR3 DNA reads as TGTGCCAGCAGCGCAAACAGGGGGCGAAGGGACAATGAGCAGTTCTTC. Its protein is CASSANRGRRDNEQFF. V and J are TRBV9 and TRBJ2-1; TRBD1 aligns across 9 bases. Losses at the gene ends were 3 bases for V and 5 bases for J; bases not matched to a gene: 9. Germline CDR1 reads SGDLS; CDR2 reads YYNGEE. The CDR3 totals 16 residues. The full variable domain, rest sourced from reference TRBV9 and TRBJ2-1, is DSGVTQTPKHLITATGQRVTLRCSPRSGDLSVYWYQQSLDQGLQFLIQYYNGEERAKGNILERFSAQQFPDLHSELNLSSLELGDSALYFCASSANRGRRDNEQFFGPGTRLTVL.

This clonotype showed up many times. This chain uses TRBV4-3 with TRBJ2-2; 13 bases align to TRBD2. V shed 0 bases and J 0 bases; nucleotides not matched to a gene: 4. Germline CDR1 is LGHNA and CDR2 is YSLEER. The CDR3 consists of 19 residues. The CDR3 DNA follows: TGCGCCAGCAGCCAAGATGTTACTAGCGGGGGGGCGAACACCGGGGAGCTGTTTTTT. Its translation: CASSQDVTSGGANTGELFF.

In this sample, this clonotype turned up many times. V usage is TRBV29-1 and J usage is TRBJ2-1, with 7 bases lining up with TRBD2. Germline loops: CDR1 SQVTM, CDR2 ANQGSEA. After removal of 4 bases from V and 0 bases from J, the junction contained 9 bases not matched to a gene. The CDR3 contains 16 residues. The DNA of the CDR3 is TGCAGCGTTGGAGGCGGGGGAGGAATCTCCTACAATGAGCAGTTCTTC. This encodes CSVGGGGGISYNEQFF.